These T cell receptor beta chains were read from a single sample in a study of T cells after yellow fever vaccination. TCRdb fed the 5' RACE reads into MiXCR, producing one record per CDR3 protein. Altogether around 350,000 distinct CDR3 sequences are present, 11% being singletons, with the ten largest covering roughly 18%. This material consisted of PBMCs, taken on the day of the first yellow fever vaccination. The source is a man between 18 and 35 years old who received the YFV17D yellow fever vaccine. The CDR3 runs from the conserved cysteine through the conserved F or W. The D gene is left open where the match is weak. Rows give clone size only sometimes, using once, few, many, or a class for an expanded clone.

TRBV4-2,-,TRBJ2-3,-,CASSQVSAGHSTDTQYF,TGTGCCAGCAGCCAAGTATCGGCGGGACACAGCACAGATACGCAGTATTTT
TRBV5-4,-,TRBJ2-4,few,CASSLDQSSAKNIQYF,TGTGCCAGCAGCTTGGATCAATCTAGCGCCAAAAACATTCAGTACTTC
TRBV6-1,-,TRBJ1-3,few,CASNPGNTIYF,TGTGCCAGCAATCCAGGAAACACCATATATTTT
TRBV9,-,TRBJ2-7,-,CASSVWDKGPYEQYF,TGTGCCAGCAGCGTATGGGACAAGGGCCCCTACGAGCAGTACTTC
TRBV12-3/TRBV12-4,-,TRBJ1-5,-,CASSPKLNQPQHF,TGTGCCAGCAGTCCCAAGTTGAATCAGCCCCAGCATTTT
TRBV6-2/TRBV6-3,TRBD2,TRBJ2-5,once,CASGVAGTSQETQYF,TGTGCCAGCGGAGTAGCGGGGACGTCCCAAGAGACCCAGTACTTC
TRBV10-2,-,TRBJ2-3,-,CASRDQGYSTDTQYF,TGCGCCAGCAGGGATCAGGGGTACAGCACAGATACGCAGTATTTT
TRBV20-1,-,TRBJ1-4,-,CSARLQGPEKLFF,TGCAGTGCTAGGCTCCAGGGGCCGGAAAAACTGTTTTTT
TRBV7-8,-,TRBJ2-6,-,CASSRRDGANVLTF,TGTGCCAGCAGCCGACGGGACGGGGCCAACGTCCTGACTTTC
TRBV7-9,-,TRBJ1-1,few,CASSSYLGEAFF,TGTGCCAGCAGCTCCTACCTGGGGGAAGCTTTCTTT
TRBV9,TRBD1,TRBJ2-2,-,CASSVVGTGGTGELFF,TGTGCCAGCAGCGTCGTAGGGACAGGGGGCACCGGGGAGCTGTTTTTT
TRBV20-1,TRBD2,TRBJ2-2,few,CSAAGGTGELFF,TGCAGTGCCGCCGGGGGGACCGGGGAGCTGTTTTTT
TRBV20-1,-,TRBJ1-2,-,CSALARGGANYGYTF,TGCAGTGCTCTCGCACGGGGGGGAGCTAACTATGGCTACACCTTC
TRBV27,-,TRBJ1-6,-,CASSLQQGWDSPLHF,TGTGCCAGCAGTTTGCAACAGGGCTGGGATTCACCCCTCCACTTT
TRBV7-9,-,TRBJ1-2,many,CASSLRGGYTF,TGTGCCAGCAGCTTACGGGGCGGCTACACCTTC
TRBV27,-,TRBJ2-1,-,CASSPGTNEQFF,TGTGCCAGCAGTCCTGGTACAAATGAGCAGTTCTTC
TRBV12-3/TRBV12-4,-,TRBJ2-7,-,CASSPRAEGLYF,TGTGCCAGCAGTCCTCGTGCCGAGGGCCTGTACTTC
TRBV4-3,-,TRBJ1-4,many,CASSQGAGDEKLFF,TGCGCCAGCAGCCAAGGAGCCGGGGATGAAAAACTGTTTTTT
TRBV11-2,-,TRBJ2-3,few,CASSSEVEGDTDTQYF,TGTGCCAGCAGCAGCGAGGTGGAGGGGGACACAGATACGCAGTATTTT
TRBV6-1,-,TRBJ2-1,-,CASSEYRGGEYNEQFF,TGTGCCAGCAGTGAATATAGGGGGGGGGAATACAATGAGCAGTTCTTC
TRBV12-3/TRBV12-4,-,TRBJ1-6,many,CASSLTGYSPLHF,TGTGCCAGCAGTCTAACAGGGTATTCACCCCTCCACTTT
TRBV5-1,-,TRBJ2-7,-,CASSFAFPEGEQYF,TGCGCCAGCAGCTTCGCCTTCCCGGAGGGCGAGCAGTACTTC
TRBV12-3/TRBV12-4,-,TRBJ2-7,few,CASRFTEGRFYEQYF,TGTGCCAGCAGATTCACCGAGGGCAGGTTCTACGAGCAGTACTTC
TRBV5-1,TRBD1,TRBJ2-3,many,CASSLGYRGHADTQYF,TGCGCCAGCAGCTTGGGCTACAGGGGGCATGCAGATACGCAGTATTTT
TRBV5-5,-,TRBJ1-1,few,CASSLLAGSVNTEAFF,TGTGCCAGCAGCTTGTTGGCGGGGAGCGTGAACACTGAAGCTTTCTTT
TRBV7-9,-,TRBJ1-1,-,CASSFKGDGEAFF,TGTGCCAGCAGCTTTAAAGGGGACGGTGAAGCTTTCTTT
TRBV11-2,-,TRBJ1-2,few,CASSLDGFSYGYTF,TGTGCCAGCAGCTTAGATGGGTTTAGCTATGGCTACACCTTC
TRBV12-5,-,TRBJ1-1,few,CASALWGRAEINTEAFF,TGTGCTAGTGCCCTGTGGGGGAGGGCTGAGATAAACACTGAAGCTTTCTTT
TRBV5-1,-,TRBJ1-2,few,CASTPGGWENGYTF,TGCGCCAGCACCCCGGGTGGGTGGGAAAATGGCTACACCTTC
TRBV29-1,TRBD1,TRBJ2-7,-,CSVRAGGASREQYF,TGCAGCGTTCGGGCAGGGGGCGCCTCTCGGGAGCAGTACTTC
TRBV5-5,-,TRBJ2-4,few,CASSEGVAKNIQYF,TGTGCCAGCAGCGAGGGGGTCGCTAAAAACATTCAGTACTTC
TRBV5-1,-,TRBJ2-5,-,CASSLSPSSETQYF,TGCGCCAGCAGCTTGTCACCCAGTTCTGAGACCCAGTACTTC
TRBV28,TRBD2,TRBJ2-7,few,CASSYPGLAGYEQYF,TGTGCCAGCAGTTACCCGGGACTAGCGGGGTACGAGCAGTACTTC